This TCR beta chain was observed in a study of blood T cell repertoires in COVID-19 (dated by TCRdb to 2018 to 2020). In the study overall: Samples covering the acute and convalescent phases of COVID-19 were provided by collaborators in the United States, Italy and Spain. The material from the prospective study consisted of cDNA or gDNA derived from T cells, B-cell-depleted T cells, or PBMCs. The dataset comprised deeply sampled blood TCRbeta repertoires from subjects exposed to, actively infected with, or recovered from COVID-19. The repertoires were made available in a free public database intended to serve as a resource for research on the immune response to SARS-CoV-2. The samples were drawn from the first 160 participants of the ongoing ImmuneRACE study and from some 1,300 subjects provided by 6 global collaborators. The sample metadata nearly always contained a de-identified subject ID, COVID-19 status, age in years and sex. HLA class I and class II types, where available, came from metadata supplied by the sample provider rather than from assay-based typing. General findings and caveats noted by the study authors: How much clinical and demographic metadata was included differed by source and by participant, and the metadata was provided uncurated.

The CDR3 numbers 23 residues from cysteine through phenylalanine. Of all the DNA, just the CDR3 is kept, 69 bases in frame from base 1. Ends trimmed: V by 1 base, J by 0 bases; bases unmatched to a gene: 23. Taken from the germline V gene (reference sequence), the CDR1 and CDR2 loops are LGHDT and YNNKEL. On this clone itself: The specificity of this receptor is unknown. Base quality data are lacking; no much larger clone is found one base away.

Each collaborating institution followed its own protocols to collect whole blood in K2EDTA tubes. Collaborator samples were shipped for TCRbeta analysis as frozen whole blood, isolated PBMCs, or DNA extracted from either sample type. TCRbeta CDR3 regions were amplified from genomic DNA using the immunoSEQ Assay, a bias-controlled multiplex PCR. The published analysis was carried out like this. The number of nucleated cells in each sample was estimated from the amplification of reference gene primers within the assay. To quantify the absolute abundance of each unique TCRbeta CDR3 rearrangement, sequence reads were collapsed and filtered. For each sample, productive Simpson clonality was calculated as the square root of Simpson's diversity index across productive rearrangements. Not all clones reach the TCRdb copy of this immuneACCESS table, which keeps in-frame sequences only. Checked studies attribute under half of the gap to unresolved V genes and leave the rest unexplained. The DNA was the basis for D and trimming; V, J and clone size are from that table. Across this sample there are almost 80,000 clones, with over 75% seen only once. The leading ten clones occupy roughly 0.78% of the sample.

The origin of this receptor is a woman of 80 years or more with acute or convalescent COVID-19. Specimen: peripheral blood. This receptor chain uses TRBV3-1 (or the pseudogene TRBV3-2) and TRBJ2-1; TRBD2 lines up with 8 middle nucleotides. DNA sequence: TGTGCCAGCAGCCAAGTCCCCCTTAAAGCGGGAGCGGTGTCGCCGAGCTCCTACAATGAGCAGTTCTTC. It is translated as CASSQVPLKAGAVSPSSYNEQFF.